This record looks at one TCR beta chain sequence and its context. Sorted-subset replicate PCR reactions were performed with about 190 ng DNA, corresponding to roughly 29,000 T cell genomes. Clones were sequenced by immunoSEQ multiplex PCR, and TCRdb holds only the in-frame ones, with some missing. The sample has about 2 million clones; roughly 96% are singletons. The length of the CDR3 is 13 residues. Germline CDR1 reads GTSNPN; CDR2 reads SVGIG (reference sequence). Deletions cut 5 bases from V and 4 bases from J, with 14 bases between. This entry belongs to a study of shared clonotypes between healthy human individuals.

This clonotype originated in a man aged 18-30 years in good health. The material sequenced was naive CD4+ T cells sorted from blood. Subset meaning: CD45RA+ positively selected. The chain is built from TRBV30 and TRBJ1-1, with D unresolved. CDR3 coding DNA: TGTGCCTGGGGCCCCGGCCGGTTCACTGAAGCTTTCTTT. Its translation is CAWGPGRFTEAFF.